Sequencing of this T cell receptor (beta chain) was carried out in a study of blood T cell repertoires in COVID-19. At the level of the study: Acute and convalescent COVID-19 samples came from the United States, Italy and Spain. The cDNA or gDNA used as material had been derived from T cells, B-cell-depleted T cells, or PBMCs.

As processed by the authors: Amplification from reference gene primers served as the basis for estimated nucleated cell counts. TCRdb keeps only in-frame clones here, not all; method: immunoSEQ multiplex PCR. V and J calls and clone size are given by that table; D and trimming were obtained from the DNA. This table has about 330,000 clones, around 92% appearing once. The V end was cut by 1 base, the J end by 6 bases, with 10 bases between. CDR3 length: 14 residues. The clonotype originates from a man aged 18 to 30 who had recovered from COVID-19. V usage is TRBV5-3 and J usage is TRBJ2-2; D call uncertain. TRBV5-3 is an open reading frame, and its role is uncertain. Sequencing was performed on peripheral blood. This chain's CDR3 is CARSLTKHAGELFF. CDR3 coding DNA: TGTGCCAGAAGCTTGACTAAGCACGCCGGGGAGCTGTTTTTT.